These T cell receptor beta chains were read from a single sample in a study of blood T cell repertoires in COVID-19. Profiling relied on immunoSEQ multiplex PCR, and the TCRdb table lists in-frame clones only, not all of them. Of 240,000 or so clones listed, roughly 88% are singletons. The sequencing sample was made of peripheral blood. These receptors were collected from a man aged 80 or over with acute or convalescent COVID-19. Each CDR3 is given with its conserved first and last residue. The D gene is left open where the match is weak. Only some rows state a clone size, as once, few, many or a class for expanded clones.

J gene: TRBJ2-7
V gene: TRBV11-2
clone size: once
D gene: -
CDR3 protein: CASSLQEISEQYF
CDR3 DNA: TGTGCCAGCAGCTTGCAAGAGATTTCCGAGCAGTACTTC

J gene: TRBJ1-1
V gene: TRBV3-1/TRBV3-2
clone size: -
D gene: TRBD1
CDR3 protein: CASSQDRGRLLRPEAFF
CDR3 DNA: TGTGCCAGCAGCCAAGATAGGGGGCGTCTGCTTCGGCCTGAAGCTTTCTTT

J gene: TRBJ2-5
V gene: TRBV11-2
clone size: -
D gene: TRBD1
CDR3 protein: CASSFSGRQGARETQYF
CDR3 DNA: TGTGCCAGCAGCTTTTCGGGCCGACAGGGGGCACGGGAGACCCAGTACTTC

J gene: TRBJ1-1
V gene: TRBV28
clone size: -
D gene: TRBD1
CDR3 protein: CASSSYSGQGSQAAFF
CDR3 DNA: TGTGCCAGCAGTTCGTACTCGGGACAGGGAAGTCAAGCAGCTTTCTTT

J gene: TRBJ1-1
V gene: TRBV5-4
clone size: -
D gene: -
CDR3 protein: CASSSEQGFMNTEAFF
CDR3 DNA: TGTGCCAGCAGCTCGGAACAGGGCTTCATGAACACTGAAGCTTTCTTT

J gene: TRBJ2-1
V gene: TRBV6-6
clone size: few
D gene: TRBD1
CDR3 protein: CASSYSGGGNEQFF
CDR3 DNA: TGTGCCAGCAGTTACTCAGGGGGCGGGAATGAGCAGTTCTTC

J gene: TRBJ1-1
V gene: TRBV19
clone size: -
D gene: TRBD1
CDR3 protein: CASTLHSYRGQGARWDTEAFF
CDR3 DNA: TGTGCCAGTACCCTTCACTCCTACCGAGGACAGGGGGCCCGGTGGGACACTGAAGCTTTCTTT

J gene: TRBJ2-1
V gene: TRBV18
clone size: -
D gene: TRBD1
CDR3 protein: CASSVNRQGNDEQFF
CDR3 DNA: TGTGCCAGCTCGGTCAATAGACAGGGGAACGATGAGCAGTTCTTC

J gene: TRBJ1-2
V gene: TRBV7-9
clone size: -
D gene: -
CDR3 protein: CASSSRGVVDYGYTF
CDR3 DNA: TGTGCCAGCAGCTCCCGGGGGGTGGTGGACTATGGCTACACCTTC

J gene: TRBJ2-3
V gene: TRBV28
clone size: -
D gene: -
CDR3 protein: CASSLAGTGTDTQYF
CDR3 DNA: TGTGCCAGCAGTTTAGCAGGGACTGGCACAGATACGCAGTATTTT

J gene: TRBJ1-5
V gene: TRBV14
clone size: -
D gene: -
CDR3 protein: CASSQPNQPQHF
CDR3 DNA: TGTGCCAGCAGCCAACCGAATCAGCCCCAGCATTTT

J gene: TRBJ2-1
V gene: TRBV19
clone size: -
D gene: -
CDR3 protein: CASSIRRAPIGNEQFF
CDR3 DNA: TGTGCCAGTAGTATTAGGAGGGCGCCCATCGGAAATGAGCAGTTCTTC

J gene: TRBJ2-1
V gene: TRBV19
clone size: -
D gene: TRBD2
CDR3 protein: CASSATSGRIEEQFF
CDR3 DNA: TGTGCCAGTAGTGCAACTAGCGGGAGGATAGAAGAGCAGTTCTTC

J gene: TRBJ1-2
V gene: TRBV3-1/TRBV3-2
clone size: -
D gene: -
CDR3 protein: CASSPQGMDGYTF
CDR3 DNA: TGTGCCAGCAGCCCCCAGGGTATGGATGGCTACACCTTC

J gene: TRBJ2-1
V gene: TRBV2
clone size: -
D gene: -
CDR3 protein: CASSEAPGQFF
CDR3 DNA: TGTGCCAGCAGTGAAGCGCCGGGGCAGTTCTTC

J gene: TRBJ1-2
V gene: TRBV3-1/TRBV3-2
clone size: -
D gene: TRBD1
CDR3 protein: CASSPGTGELGGYTF
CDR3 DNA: TGTGCCAGCAGCCCCGGGACAGGGGAATTGGGTGGCTACACCTTC

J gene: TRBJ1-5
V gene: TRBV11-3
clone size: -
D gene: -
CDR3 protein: CARFDGGFYSNQPQHF
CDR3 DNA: TGTGCCAGATTCGACGGGGGGTTCTATAGCAATCAGCCCCAGCATTTT

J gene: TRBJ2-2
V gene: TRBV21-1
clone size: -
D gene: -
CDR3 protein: CASSPSGTNTGELFF
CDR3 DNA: TGTGCCAGCAGCCCCTCCGGGACGAACACCGGGGAGCTGTTTTTT

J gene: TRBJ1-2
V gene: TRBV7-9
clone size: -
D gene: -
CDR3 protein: CASAAGDGYTF
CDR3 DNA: TGTGCCAGCGCTGCAGGGGATGGCTACACCTTC

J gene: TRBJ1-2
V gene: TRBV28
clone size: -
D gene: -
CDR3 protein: CASSGGLLMNGYTF
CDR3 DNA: TGTGCCAGCAGTGGGGGACTTTTGATGAATGGCTACACCTTC

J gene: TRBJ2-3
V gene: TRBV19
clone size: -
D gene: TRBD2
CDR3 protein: CASSTERERGDTQYF
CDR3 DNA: TGTGCCAGTAGTACCGAGCGGGAGCGGGGAGATACGCAGTATTTT

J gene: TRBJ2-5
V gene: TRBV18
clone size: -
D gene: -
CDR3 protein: CASSPLRQQETQYF
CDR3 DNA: TGTGCCAGCTCACCACTGCGACAGCAAGAGACCCAGTACTTC

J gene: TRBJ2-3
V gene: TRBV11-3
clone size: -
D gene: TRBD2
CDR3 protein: CASSGTSGDTQYF
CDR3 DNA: TGTGCCAGCAGCGGGACTAGCGGAGATACGCAGTATTTT

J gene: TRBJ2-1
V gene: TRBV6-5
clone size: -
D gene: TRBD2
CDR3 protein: CASSYRGLARNEQFF
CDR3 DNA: TGTGCCAGCAGTTACAGGGGACTAGCGAGGAATGAGCAGTTCTTC

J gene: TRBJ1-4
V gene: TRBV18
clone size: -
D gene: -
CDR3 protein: CASSLRTATNEKLFF
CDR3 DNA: TGTGCCAGCTCATTACGAACTGCAACTAATGAAAAACTGTTTTTT

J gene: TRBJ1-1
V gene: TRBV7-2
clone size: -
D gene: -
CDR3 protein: CASSLIISGFTEAFF
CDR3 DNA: TGTGCCAGCAGCTTGATAATATCGGGGTTCACTGAAGCTTTCTTT

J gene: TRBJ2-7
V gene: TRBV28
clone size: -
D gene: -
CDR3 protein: CASSFGLRQTTYEQYF
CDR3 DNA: TGTGCCAGCAGTTTTGGTCTCAGACAGACGACCTACGAGCAGTACTTC

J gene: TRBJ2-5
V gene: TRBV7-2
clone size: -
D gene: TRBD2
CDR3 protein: CASSLGGRGETQYF
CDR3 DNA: TGTGCCAGCAGCTTAGGAGGGCGGGGGGAGACCCAGTACTTC

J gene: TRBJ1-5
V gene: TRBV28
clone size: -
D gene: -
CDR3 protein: CASSFGTNNQPQHF
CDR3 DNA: TGTGCCAGCAGTTTTGGGACAAACAATCAGCCCCAGCATTTT

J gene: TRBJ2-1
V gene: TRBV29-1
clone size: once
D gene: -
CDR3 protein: CSVEFGSSRPYNEQFF
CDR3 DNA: TGCAGCGTTGAATTTGGGTCCTCGAGGCCCTACAATGAGCAGTTCTTC

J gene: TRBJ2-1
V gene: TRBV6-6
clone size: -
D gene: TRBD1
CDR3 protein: CASRQGIGTEQFF
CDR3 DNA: TGTGCCTCAAGACAGGGAATCGGTACTGAGCAGTTCTTC

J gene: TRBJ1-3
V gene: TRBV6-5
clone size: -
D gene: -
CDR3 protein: CASQIRGAQDTIYF
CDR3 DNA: TGTGCCAGTCAAATTCGGGGGGCGCAGGACACCATATATTTT

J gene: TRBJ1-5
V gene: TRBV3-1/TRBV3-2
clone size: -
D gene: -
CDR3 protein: CASSSPGQPQHF
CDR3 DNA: TGTGCCAGCAGCTCACCGGGACAGCCCCAGCATTTT

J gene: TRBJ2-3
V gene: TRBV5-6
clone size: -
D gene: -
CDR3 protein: CASCSLGGATDTQYF
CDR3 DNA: TGTGCCAGCTGCTCCTTGGGGGGGGCCACAGATACGCAGTATTTT

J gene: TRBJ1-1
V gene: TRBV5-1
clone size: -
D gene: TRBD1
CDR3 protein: CASGTPGQITEAFF
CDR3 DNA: TGCGCCAGCGGAACACCGGGACAGATTACTGAAGCTTTCTTT

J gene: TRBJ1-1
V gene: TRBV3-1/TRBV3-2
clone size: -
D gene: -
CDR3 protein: CASSRVGGAGGEAFF
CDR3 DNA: TGTGCCAGCAGCCGCGTCGGGGGGGCTGGGGGAGAAGCTTTCTTT

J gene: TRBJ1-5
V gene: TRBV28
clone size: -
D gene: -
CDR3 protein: CASSSRGRGNQPQHF
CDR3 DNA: TGTGCCAGCAGTTCCAGGGGACGCGGCAATCAGCCCCAGCATTTT

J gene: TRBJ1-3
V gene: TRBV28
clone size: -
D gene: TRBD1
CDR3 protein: CASSLRTGGNTIYF
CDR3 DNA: TGTGCCAGCAGTCTCCGGACAGGGGGAAACACCATATATTTT

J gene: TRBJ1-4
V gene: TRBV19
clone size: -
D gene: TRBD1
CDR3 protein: CASSPRQGYNEKLFF
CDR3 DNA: TGTGCCAGTAGTCCCCGACAGGGGTACAATGAAAAACTGTTTTTT

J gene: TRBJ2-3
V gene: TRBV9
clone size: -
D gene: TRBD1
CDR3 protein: CASSARGGLGGTDTQYF
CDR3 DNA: TGTGCCAGCAGCGCCCGAGGGGGCTTAGGTGGCACAGATACGCAGTATTTT

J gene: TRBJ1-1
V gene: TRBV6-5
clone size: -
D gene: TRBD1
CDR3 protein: CASRWQGAWNTEAFF
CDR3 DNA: TGTGCCAGCAGATGGCAGGGGGCTTGGAACACTGAAGCTTTCTTT

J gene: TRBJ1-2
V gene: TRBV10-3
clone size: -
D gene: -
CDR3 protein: CAISGGNRGYTF
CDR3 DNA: TGTGCCATCAGTGGCGGGAATCGGGGCTACACCTTC

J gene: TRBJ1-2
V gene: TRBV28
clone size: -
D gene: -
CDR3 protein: CASTTGKGYGYTF
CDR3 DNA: TGTGCCAGCACAACAGGAAAGGGGTATGGCTACACCTTC

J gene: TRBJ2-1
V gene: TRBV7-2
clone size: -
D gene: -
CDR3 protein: CASSLGATSGEQFF
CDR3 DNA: TGTGCCAGCAGCTTAGGGGCCACATCAGGTGAGCAGTTCTTC

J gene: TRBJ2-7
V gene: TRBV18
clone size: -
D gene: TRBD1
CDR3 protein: CASSPGQPLEQYF
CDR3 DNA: TGTGCCAGCTCACCGGGACAGCCCCTCGAGCAGTACTTC

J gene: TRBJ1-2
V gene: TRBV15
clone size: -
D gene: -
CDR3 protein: CATSPSEGDYGYTF
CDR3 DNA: TGTGCCACCAGCCCCTCGGAGGGTGACTATGGCTACACCTTC

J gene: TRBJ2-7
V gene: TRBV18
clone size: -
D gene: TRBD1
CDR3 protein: CASSPTGGSYEQYF
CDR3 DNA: TGTGCCAGCTCACCAACAGGGGGTTCCTACGAGCAGTACTTC

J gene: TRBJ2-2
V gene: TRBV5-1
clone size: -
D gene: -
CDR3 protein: CASSTLSGTGELFF
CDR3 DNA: TGCGCCAGCAGCACTCTCTCGGGCACCGGGGAGCTGTTTTTT

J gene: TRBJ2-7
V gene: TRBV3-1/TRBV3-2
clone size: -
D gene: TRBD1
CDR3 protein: CASSQTGGQYYEQYF
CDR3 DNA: TGTGCCAGCAGCCAAACAGGGGGGCAGTACTACGAGCAGTACTTC

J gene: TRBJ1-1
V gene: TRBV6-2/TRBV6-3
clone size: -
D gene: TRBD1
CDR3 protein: CASSLFWATGTGNTEAFF
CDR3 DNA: TGTGCCAGCAGCCTATTCTGGGCAACCGGGACAGGGAACACTGAAGCTTTCTTT

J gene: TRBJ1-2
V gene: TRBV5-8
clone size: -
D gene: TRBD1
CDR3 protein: CASRTDRSPANYGYTF
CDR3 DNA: TGTGCCAGCAGGACGGACAGGTCCCCGGCTAACTATGGCTACACCTTC

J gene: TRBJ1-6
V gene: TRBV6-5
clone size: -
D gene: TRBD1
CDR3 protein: CASSYSTGFSPLHF
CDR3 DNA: TGTGCCAGCAGTTATTCGACAGGGTTTTCACCCCTCCACTTT

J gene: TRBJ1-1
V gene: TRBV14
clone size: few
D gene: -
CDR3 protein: CASSQVRGNTEAFF
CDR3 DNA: TGTGCCAGCAGCCAAGTCAGGGGGAACACTGAAGCTTTCTTT

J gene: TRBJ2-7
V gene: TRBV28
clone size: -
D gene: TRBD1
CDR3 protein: CASSPGQGYSYEQYF
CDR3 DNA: TGTGCCAGCAGTCCGGGACAGGGCTACTCCTACGAGCAGTACTTC